The source of this T cell receptor (beta chain) is a study of a mutant IDH1 vaccine in newly diagnosed glioma. Time point noted: week 5, during vaccination. The investigators gave 300 ug of mutant IDH1 20-mer peptide in each vaccine dose, together with topical imiquimod. The CDR3 loop spans 15 amino acids. The V end lost 3 bases, the J end lost 7 bases, and 16 bases lay between the germline ends. From germline, CDR1 is MGHRA and CDR2 YSYEKL. With regard to this clone: Its antigen is unidentified.

General study points: Pseudoprogression appeared unlinked to shifts in leading peripheral T cell clonotypes.

Libraries were prepared by immunoSEQ multiplex PCR; TCRdb keeps only in-frame clonotypes and omits some of them. Of some 51,000 clones listed, roughly 73% were seen once; the top ten hold around 2%. The J gene is TRBJ1-5, the V gene TRBV4-1; possible D gene TRBD1, 6 bases. Sequenced material: PBMCs, taken from a glioma patient whose treatment included an IDH1 peptide vaccine. The TCR comes from a woman aged 40-49 years with glioma. This chain's CDR3 is CASSQAVGAGQPQHF. The CDR3 DNA is TGCGCCAGCAGCCAGGCGGTGGGGGCCGGGCAGCCCCAGCATTTT.